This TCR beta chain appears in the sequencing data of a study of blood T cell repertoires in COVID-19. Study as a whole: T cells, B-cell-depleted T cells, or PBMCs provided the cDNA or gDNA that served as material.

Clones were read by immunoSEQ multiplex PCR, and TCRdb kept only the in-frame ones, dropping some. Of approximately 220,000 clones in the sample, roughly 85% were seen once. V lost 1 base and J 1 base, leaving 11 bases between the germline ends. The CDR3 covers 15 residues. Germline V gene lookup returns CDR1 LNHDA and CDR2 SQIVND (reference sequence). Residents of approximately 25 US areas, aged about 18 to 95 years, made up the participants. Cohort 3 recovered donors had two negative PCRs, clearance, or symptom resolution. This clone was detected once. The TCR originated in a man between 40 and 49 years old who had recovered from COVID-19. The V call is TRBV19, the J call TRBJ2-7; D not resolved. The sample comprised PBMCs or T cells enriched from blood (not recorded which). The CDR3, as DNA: TGTGCCAGTAGTATAGGACCCCCAGGATCCTACGAGCAGTACTTC. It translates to CASSIGPPGSYEQYF.